The present T cell receptor beta chain was sequenced within a study of cytomegalovirus exposure and HLA in healthy donors (dated by TCRdb to 2016 to 2017). Describing the broader study: An earlier analysis of several hundred of the donors reported 250 to 350 Gb of sequence data and more than 90 million unique TCR beta sequences from about 179 million T cells. Besides the first cohort of hundreds of subjects, a separate validation cohort made up of about 120 different subjects was used. The study aimed to test whether cataloging public T cell receptors could reveal signatures of past pathogen exposure. A few DR-DQ haplotypes were treated as single units for association and clustering because of strong linkage in the cohort. The number of typed donors differed by locus: 629-630 for A, B, C, DRB1 and DQB1; approximately 530 for DQA1; 606 for DPA1; and roughly 470 for DPB1. Of the 350 to 450 genotyped donors, 80% to 90% were placed in the genetic ancestry cluster associated with self-reported Caucasian donors. High-throughput TCR immunosequencing, statistical association of individual TCRs with disease status, and machine learning were combined to predict cytomegalovirus infection status. On average, around 200,000 unique TCR beta nucleotide sequences were sequenced per donor among 350 to 400 genotyped donors of the cohort, with 15% to 20% of those sequences being non-productive. All discovery cohort repertoires had been generated using a single sequencing platform. Using immunosequencing, the study profiled T cell repertoires from about 650 subjects and related those repertoires to cytomegalovirus serostatus. In the later analysis, no new phenotypic data were used to find candidate immune exposures; instead, reliance was placed on TCR beta sequences and their occurrence across donors. Alongside the repertoire data, information on donor age, sex, ethnicity and CMV serostatus was compiled. An earlier analysis of 587 of the donors applied high-throughput TCR beta sequencing to assess whether each TCR beta V gene segment acted as functional or pseudogenic. In a later genetic analysis, genome-wide SNP genotypes for about 55% of the 666 donors were used, and that subset was treated as a discovery cohort. Class I and class II HLA loci were covered by the typing at four-digit resolution. About 300 gigabases of sequencing data and 80 million or so unique TCR sequences were included in an early release covering about 700 HLA-typed donors. To study patterns of TCR occurrence, a later analysis re-analyzed previously published TCR beta repertoires from around 700 donors and added high-resolution HLA genotyping. The study at large found these results: A further reported finding was that TCR beta sequences accurately predicted the HLA-A and HLA-B alleles for most subjects in the first cohort. Because the 87-base-pair reads could not distinguish some IMGT-functional V segments, including TRBV6-2 and TRBV6-3, those segments were excluded. Sequencing depth was assumed to be roughly uniform across donors in the presence/absence analyses, though that assumption may not hold. CMV serostatus was the only immune exposure information available for the cohort. An association between a missense DCLRE1C variant and V-gene and J-gene trimming of TCR beta chains was found in a later genetic analysis and replicated in an independent cohort. Because counts were too low, 15 to 20 rarely observed V segments, including chromosome 9 orphons, were left out of the earlier analysis of roughly 600 of the donors. Across donors, most TCR sequences were observed very rarely, whereas some public TCRs were present in many individuals. In the study, around 150 TCR beta chains were listed as associated with cytomegalovirus. Assigning TCR associations to individual alleles was difficult when HLA alleles, especially DR and DQ, strongly co-occurred. In a later analysis, HLA-associated TCR beta chains were found to be more clonally expanded and to have lower generation probabilities than equally common non-associated chains. Three of the identified cytomegalovirus-associated TCR beta chains were confirmed in vitro to be specific for cytomegalovirus antigens. In this cohort, only TCR beta chains were sequenced, and detectable features were limited by the absence of alpha or paired-chain data. Correlated functional status among segregating V segments might reflect linkage disequilibrium, but an unknown experimental factor could not be ruled out. Most CMV-associated TCR beta chains appeared to be HLA-restricted in a later analysis, and the HLA associations seemed to be driven largely by CMV exposure. According to a later analysis, parvovirus B19, influenza, CMV and Epstein-Barr virus appeared linked to several top co-occurrence clusters. A later analysis found that TCR association rates varied across HLA loci, with DRB1 alleles showing the most associated TCRs and HLA-C alleles the fewest. In an earlier analysis of some 540 of the donors, most TCR beta V segments appeared in productive rearrangements about 90% or about 30% of the time, broadly matching IMGT annotations. The authors suggested that the approach could potentially be extended to other disease states and immunological phenotypes. Specific HLA alleles were associated with 15,000 to 20,000 TCR beta sequences at a false discovery rate of 0.05 in a later analysis. Because some donors lacked HLA typing at each locus, the association tests relied only on the typed subset. A group of highly shared sequence variants was considered likely to be a technical artifact of the sequencing pipeline. The classifier was reported to diagnose cytomegalovirus status with high specificity and sensitivity in both the original and validation cohorts. A later genetic analysis reported fewer N-insertions in productive TCRs among donors in an Asian-associated ancestry cluster than the roughly 640-donor mean.

The cohort was made up of around 720 healthy bone marrow donors. At the time of sampling, every cohort member was nominally healthy, though immune exposures that went unrecorded were likely present. The donor was CMV seronegative and belonged to the group of around 350 seronegative cohort members. A peripheral blood sample was provided by each donor, and peripheral blood mononuclear cells were used for TCR beta sequencing. The Qiagen DNeasy Blood Extraction Kit was used to extract genomic DNA from the blood cell samples. In this sample, this clone turned up a few times. No antigen is known for it. Base-call qualities are not available, and no considerably larger clone is one nucleotide away. The CDR3 numbers 16 residues from cysteine through phenylalanine. The sequence is cut down to CDR3 DNA, 48 bases in frame from base 1. From a lookup of the germline V gene (reference sequence), CDR1 and CDR2 are LNHDA and SQIVND. The trim is 3 bases for V and 0 bases for J, with a gap of 12 bases between the germline ends.

Library construction relied on the immunoSEQ multiplex PCR assay. For the multiplex PCR, a mixture combining 60 forward primers for TCR Vbeta segments and 13 reverse primers for TCR Jbeta segments was used. Amplification of the CDR3 region of rearranged TCR beta genes was performed with a multiplex PCR assay on genomic DNA. Amplified TCR beta libraries were sequenced as 87-base-pair reads on the Illumina HiSeq System. As for the original processing: A later analysis counted 65 million to 90 million unique TCR beta chains across the 666 repertoires, and 9 million to 14 million of these chains were shared by at least two donors. A nearest-neighbor algorithm error-corrected the raw reads and collapsed the reads into unique sequences, merging closely related sequences to remove PCR and sequencing errors. CDR3 sequences were aligned to IMGT reference sequences to assign V, D and J gene segments. Each retained sequence needed at least a six-nucleotide match to both a V gene segment and a J gene segment. Rearrangements were classified as productive when the CDR3 lacked stop codons and remained in frame with V and J, and all other rearrangements were classified as non-productive. CDR3 was defined according to IMGT convention as the region running from the second conserved V-encoded cysteine to the conserved J-encoded phenylalanine. The earlier analysis of roughly 590 of the donors excluded sequences that lacked an unambiguous match to a single V gene segment. In an earlier analysis of several hundred of the donors, V segments were called functional above 56.7% productive rearrangements and were called segregating when the between-donor standard deviation exceeded 5%. A statistical classification framework was developed to diagnose cytomegalovirus status using the catalog of TCR beta chain sequences. In a later analysis, TCR nucleotide sequences were compared against IMGT/GENE-DB human TR gene sequences so that V and J genes could be assigned. A later analysis assigned CDR3 sequences and most-parsimonious VDJ recombination scenarios with the TCRdist pipeline. In a later analysis, each TCR beta chain was defined by its CDR3 amino acid sequence together with its V-gene family, and reads without a unique V-gene family were excluded. As a way to deal with suspected cross-contamination and a sequencing artifact, a later analysis dropped roughly 620 nucleotide sequences that were highly shared and had low generation probability. For each public chain, a later analysis derived a clonal expansion index from normalized ranks of inferred template counts within each repertoire. In a later analysis, generation probabilities were computed with a VDJ recombination model fitted to out-of-frame rearrangements, and the resulting probabilities were checked against IGoR. In a later analysis, TCR-TCR, TCR-HLA and TCR-CMV co-occurrence was scored with hypergeometric tests, and a repertoire-size bias correction was applied to TCR pairs. False discovery rates were estimated in a later analysis by permuting HLA or CMV assignments 20 times. In a later analysis, co-occurring TCRs were grouped with DBSCAN, and TCRdist sequence similarity was added when clustering was performed within HLA-allele-positive subsets. Repertoires with fewer than 30,000 or more than 120,000 public chains, plus five repertoires with anomalous nucleotide sharing, were excluded from co-occurrence clustering. Here the immuneACCESS table is served through TCRdb, limited to in-frame sequences with V and J called. Missing clones are a known gap in these copies; in checked studies unresolved V genes cover under half, and the rest lacks a known reason. V, J and clone size reflect that table, while D and trimming were determined from the DNA. Recorded for this sample are 200,000 to 250,000 clones; around 80% of them occurred a single time. The ten largest clones take up 15% to 19% of the sample.

The TCR was taken from a man aged 35-49 years in good health and CMV-seronegative. The source material was PBMCs. In this chain, TRBV19 is recombined with TRBJ2-4; the D gene is possibly TRBD1, with 6 bases matching. The DNA reads as follows: TGTGCCAGTAGTATTTCGGGACAACTAGCCAAAAACATTCAGTACTTC. It is translated as CASSISGQLAKNIQYF.